What follows describes a single T cell receptor (beta chain). These data come from a study of blood T cell repertoires in COVID-19. TCRdb keeps only in-frame clones here, not all; method: immunoSEQ multiplex PCR. The sample holds tens of thousands of clones, roughly nine tenths seen once. V trimming: 2 bases; J trimming: 3 bases; junction bases outside the gene matches: 14. The CDR3 sequence is 18 residues long. Germline values: CDR1 SSHAT, CDR2 FNYEAQ (reference sequence). Sample: peripheral blood. The source of this sequence is a human donor in a cohort sampled during active COVID-19. J is TRBJ2-3 and V is TRBV7-7; the match to TRBD2 covers 7 bases. The CDR3 here is CASSLTREAGSGTDTQYF. The DNA for the CDR3 is TGTGCCAGCAGCTTAACTCGGGAAGCGGGGTCCGGGACAGATACGCAGTATTTT.